This T cell receptor (beta chain) was recorded in a study of T-cell reconstitution after alpha-beta-depleted transplantation in children (dated by TCRdb to 2015 to 2016). Regarding the study in general: Using TCR repertoire profiling, the study followed T-cell immune reconstitution in a quantitative way in children after TCRalphabeta/CD19-depleted allogeneic hematopoietic cell transplantation.

In this sample, this clonotype turned up a few times. Its target antigen remains unknown. Per-base qualities were not stored, and no clone one base away is much larger. Library preparation employed PCR. Sequencer: Illumina HiSeq 2500. TCR libraries were prepared with molecular barcoding, using unique molecular identifiers to normalize TCRbeta repertoire quantification. The public reads were reanalyzed by TCRdb: fastp trimming at Q25, MiXCR alignment, in-frame beta chains only. Rows merge per CDR3 protein into single entries with the most common DNA and genes. This sample has under 300,000 distinct CDR3 sequences in its table, and 9.7% of those were observed once. Around 5.1% of the sample lies in the top ten. The germline V gene specifies SGHTA as CDR1 and FQGNSA as CDR2. The germline ends are 12 bases apart after V is trimmed by 1 base and J by 3 bases. The CDR3 spans 15 residues, from the cysteine through the phenylalanine. Of the read, only the CDR3 DNA is kept; its 45 bases are in frame from base 1.

This chain is built from TRBV7-2 and TRBJ1-2; no D gene can be assigned with confidence. The sequencing used PBMCs from the stem cell graft donor, collected from the stem cell graft. The receptor comes from a human donor who donated a stem cell graft to a child with SCID. The bases read TGTGCCAGCAGCTTAGATGGGTCGGGCTACTATGGCTACACCTTC. It translates as CASSLDGSGYYGYTF.